These T cell receptor beta chains were read from a single sample in a study of shared clonotypes between healthy human individuals. This table comes from immunoSEQ multiplex PCR, and its TCRdb copy is limited to in-frame clones, with some not included. The sample lists 2 million to 2.5 million clones; less than 95% were seen once. The sequenced sample was naive CD4+ T cells from PBMCs. The receptors shown here come from a man between 18 and 35 years old in good health. Some clones in this sample may be carry-over from other donors' samples. Both conserved end residues are part of each CDR3. The order of the fields is D gene, J gene, clone size, V gene, CDR3 DNA, CDR3 protein. D genes are given only for firm matches. Clone size is given for some rows only: seen once, a few or many times, or a class if the clone is expanded.

D gene: -; J gene: TRBJ1-3; clone size: -; V gene: TRBV21-1; CDR3 DNA: TGTGCCAGCAGCAAGGCACAGGGCTCTGGAAACACCATATATTTT; CDR3 protein: CASSKAQGSGNTIYF
D gene: -; J gene: TRBJ1-5; clone size: few; V gene: TRBV2; CDR3 DNA: TGTGCCAGCAGTGAACGCATTAGCAATCAGCCCCAGCATTTT; CDR3 protein: CASSERISNQPQHF
D gene: -; J gene: TRBJ2-7; clone size: -; V gene: TRBV15; CDR3 DNA: TGTGCCACCAGCAGAGGGAACCGCCGGGAGCAGTACTTC; CDR3 protein: CATSRGNRREQYF
D gene: -; J gene: TRBJ1-3; clone size: -; V gene: TRBV6-6; CDR3 DNA: TGTGCCAGCAGAACCAGGGACACCATATATTTT; CDR3 protein: CASRTRDTIYF
D gene: TRBD2; J gene: TRBJ2-1; clone size: -; V gene: TRBV5-4; CDR3 DNA: TGTGCCAGCAGCCACGGACTAGCGGGAGTTAGAGGTGAGCAGTTCTTC; CDR3 protein: CASSHGLAGVRGEQFF
D gene: -; J gene: TRBJ2-7; clone size: -; V gene: TRBV7-9; CDR3 DNA: TGTGCCAGCAGCCACGTGGACGAGCAGTACTTC; CDR3 protein: CASSHVDEQYF
D gene: -; J gene: TRBJ2-5; clone size: -; V gene: TRBV9; CDR3 DNA: TGTGCCAGCAGCGTAGCGGATGGAGAGACCCAGTACTTC; CDR3 protein: CASSVADGETQYF
D gene: TRBD1; J gene: TRBJ1-5; clone size: -; V gene: TRBV5-1; CDR3 DNA: TGCGCCAGCAGCCCCTCACCCACAGGGGGCCAGCCCCAGCATTTT; CDR3 protein: CASSPSPTGGQPQHF
D gene: TRBD1; J gene: TRBJ1-3; clone size: once; V gene: TRBV6-6; CDR3 DNA: TGTGCCAGCAGGGACAGGATCAGCTCTGGAAACACCATATATTTT; CDR3 protein: CASRDRISSGNTIYF
D gene: -; J gene: TRBJ2-1; clone size: -; V gene: TRBV28; CDR3 DNA: TGTGCCAGCAGAACTTTGATCGGTGAGCAGTTCTTC; CDR3 protein: CASRTLIGEQFF
D gene: -; J gene: TRBJ1-1; clone size: -; V gene: TRBV5-1; CDR3 DNA: TGCGCCAGCAGCTTGGACGCCAGGGAAACAAATGAAGCTTTCTTT; CDR3 protein: CASSLDARETNEAFF
D gene: TRBD2; J gene: TRBJ2-1; clone size: -; V gene: TRBV28; CDR3 DNA: TGTGCCGCACGACCACCCCGGGGGGGCCGTAATGAGCAGTTCTTC; CDR3 protein: CAARPPRGGRNEQFF
D gene: TRBD2; J gene: TRBJ2-7; clone size: -; V gene: TRBV7-2; CDR3 DNA: TGTGCCAGCAGCGGCTCCCGGGGCGGGAGTCTCTCTCTGGTTGACGAGCAGTACTTC; CDR3 protein: CASSGSRGGSLSLVDEQYF
D gene: TRBD2; J gene: TRBJ2-1; clone size: -; V gene: TRBV7-8; CDR3 DNA: TGTGCCAGCAGCTCCGGACTAGCGGATAGGAATGAGCAGTTCTTC; CDR3 protein: CASSSGLADRNEQFF
D gene: -; J gene: TRBJ1-2; clone size: -; V gene: TRBV28; CDR3 DNA: TGTGCCTCAACCCCCGGAGGAGCCACTGCTAACTATGGCTACACCTTC; CDR3 protein: CASTPGGATANYGYTF
D gene: -; J gene: TRBJ1-4; clone size: -; V gene: TRBV29-1; CDR3 DNA: TGCAGCGCAGCTTTCAGGGTTGAAAAACTGTTTTTT; CDR3 protein: CSAAFRVEKLFF
D gene: TRBD1; J gene: TRBJ1-1; clone size: few; V gene: TRBV18; CDR3 DNA: TGTGCCAGCTCACCGATGACAGGGGGCTACACTGAAGCTTTCTTT; CDR3 protein: CASSPMTGGYTEAFF
D gene: -; J gene: TRBJ2-2; clone size: -; V gene: TRBV5-1; CDR3 DNA: TGCGCCAGCAGCCCCCGGACGGACACCGGGGAGCTGTTTTTT; CDR3 protein: CASSPRTDTGELFF
D gene: -; J gene: TRBJ2-3; clone size: -; V gene: TRBV4-2; CDR3 DNA: TGTGCCAGCAGCCAAGATCCCGGGAGAGGGGCAGATACGCAGTATTTT; CDR3 protein: CASSQDPGRGADTQYF
D gene: -; J gene: TRBJ2-7; clone size: -; V gene: TRBV5-1; CDR3 DNA: TGCGCCAGCAGCCGAGCAGTTGGGTCCGAGCAGTACTTC; CDR3 protein: CASSRAVGSEQYF
D gene: -; J gene: TRBJ2-7; clone size: -; V gene: TRBV6-1; CDR3 DNA: TGTGCCAGCAGTGGAAATACAGCGTACTACGAGCAGTACTTC; CDR3 protein: CASSGNTAYYEQYF
D gene: -; J gene: TRBJ2-6; clone size: -; V gene: TRBV7-2; CDR3 DNA: TGTGCCAGCAGCTTAGAGGGGCCCACCTCTGGGGCCAACGTCCTGACTTTC; CDR3 protein: CASSLEGPTSGANVLTF
D gene: TRBD1; J gene: TRBJ1-2; clone size: once; V gene: TRBV6-1; CDR3 DNA: TGTGCCAGCAGTGAGTCGGACAGGGGGCTTGGCTACACCTTC; CDR3 protein: CASSESDRGLGYTF
D gene: -; J gene: TRBJ2-3; clone size: -; V gene: TRBV5-6; CDR3 DNA: TGTGCCAGCAGTTTAACAGTTACCACTAGCACAGATACGCAGTATTTT; CDR3 protein: CASSLTVTTSTDTQYF
D gene: TRBD2; J gene: TRBJ2-3; clone size: once; V gene: TRBV2; CDR3 DNA: TGTGCCAGCAGGGGAGGGGATACGCAGTATTTT; CDR3 protein: CASRGGDTQYF
D gene: -; J gene: TRBJ1-1; clone size: -; V gene: TRBV6-1; CDR3 DNA: TGTGCCAGCGGCCCGCGGGGGAACACTGAAGCTTTCTTT; CDR3 protein: CASGPRGNTEAFF
D gene: -; J gene: TRBJ1-2; clone size: -; V gene: TRBV9; CDR3 DNA: TGTGCCAGCAGCTCGGCGGGCGGGAACTATGGCTACACCTTC; CDR3 protein: CASSSAGGNYGYTF
D gene: TRBD2; J gene: TRBJ2-2; clone size: -; V gene: TRBV9; CDR3 DNA: TGTGCCAGCAGCAGACTAGCGGGAACACCCGGGGAGCTGTTTTTT; CDR3 protein: CASSRLAGTPGELFF
D gene: TRBD1; J gene: TRBJ2-2; clone size: -; V gene: TRBV19; CDR3 DNA: TGTGCCAGTAGTCCCCGGGACAGGGGGCGCAACGGGGAGCTGTTTTTT; CDR3 protein: CASSPRDRGRNGELFF
D gene: -; J gene: TRBJ1-3; clone size: -; V gene: TRBV7-2; CDR3 DNA: TGTGCCAGCAGCCGGGGGGCACACCTTGGAAACACCATATATTTT; CDR3 protein: CASSRGAHLGNTIYF
D gene: -; J gene: TRBJ1-1; clone size: -; V gene: TRBV5-1; CDR3 DNA: TGCGCCAGCAGCTTGGCACCGGGGTCCACTGAAGCTTTCTTT; CDR3 protein: CASSLAPGSTEAFF
D gene: -; J gene: TRBJ1-3; clone size: once; V gene: TRBV18; CDR3 DNA: TGTGCCAGCGCACGACCAGGGGCGTCCGGAAACACCATATATTTT; CDR3 protein: CASARPGASGNTIYF
D gene: -; J gene: TRBJ1-1; clone size: -; V gene: TRBV5-1; CDR3 DNA: TGCGCCAGCAGCTTAGACGGGGTGAACACTGAAGCTTTCTTT; CDR3 protein: CASSLDGVNTEAFF
D gene: -; J gene: TRBJ1-1; clone size: -; V gene: TRBV7-2; CDR3 DNA: TGTGCCAGCAGCTCCCTCAGGTTTGGTACGACTGAAGCTTTCTTT; CDR3 protein: CASSSLRFGTTEAFF
D gene: -; J gene: TRBJ1-5; clone size: -; V gene: TRBV6-5; CDR3 DNA: TGTGCCAGCAGCCCCCCAGGCGGTAGCAATCAGCCCCAGCATTTT; CDR3 protein: CASSPPGGSNQPQHF
D gene: -; J gene: TRBJ2-5; clone size: -; V gene: TRBV4-2; CDR3 DNA: TGTGCCAGCAGCCAAGATGGAGGGAGGTACCAAGAGACCCAGTACTTC; CDR3 protein: CASSQDGGRYQETQYF
D gene: TRBD1; J gene: TRBJ1-2; clone size: -; V gene: TRBV5-5; CDR3 DNA: TGTGCCAGCAGCGCCCGGGACAGGGGGCGCAATAACTATGGCTACACCTTC; CDR3 protein: CASSARDRGRNNYGYTF
D gene: -; J gene: TRBJ1-2; clone size: -; V gene: TRBV9; CDR3 DNA: TGTGCCAGCAGCCCGGGGGGAATCTATGGCTACACCTTC; CDR3 protein: CASSPGGIYGYTF
D gene: -; J gene: TRBJ2-3; clone size: -; V gene: TRBV5-1; CDR3 DNA: TGCGCCAGCAGCCCCGGACAGTACACAGATACGCAGTATTTT; CDR3 protein: CASSPGQYTDTQYF
D gene: -; J gene: TRBJ1-3; clone size: once; V gene: TRBV28; CDR3 DNA: TGTGCCAGCTGTCAATTCTCTGGAAACACCATATATTTT; CDR3 protein: CASCQFSGNTIYF
D gene: -; J gene: TRBJ2-3; clone size: once; V gene: TRBV6-1; CDR3 DNA: TGTGCCACCACTCTCACCCTCACAGATACGCAGTATTTT; CDR3 protein: CATTLTLTDTQYF
D gene: -; J gene: TRBJ1-5; clone size: -; V gene: TRBV6-6; CDR3 DNA: TGTGCCAGCAGTTACTCCAGGGACAATCAGCCCCAGCATTTT; CDR3 protein: CASSYSRDNQPQHF
D gene: TRBD2; J gene: TRBJ2-1; clone size: once; V gene: TRBV2; CDR3 DNA: TGTGCCAGCAGTGGGGGACTAGCGGGAAACAATGAGCAGTTCTTC; CDR3 protein: CASSGGLAGNNEQFF
D gene: -; J gene: TRBJ2-1; clone size: -; V gene: TRBV29-1; CDR3 DNA: TGCGGCCTCGGAAGCTACAATGAGCAGTTCTTC; CDR3 protein: CGLGSYNEQFF
D gene: -; J gene: TRBJ2-7; clone size: -; V gene: TRBV19; CDR3 DNA: TGTGCCAGTAGTATCCGCCAGGGAGCATCCTACGAGCAGTACTTC; CDR3 protein: CASSIRQGASYEQYF
D gene: -; J gene: TRBJ2-1; clone size: -; V gene: TRBV6-5; CDR3 DNA: TGTGCCAGCAGTTACTCCCAGTTGGATGAGCAGTTCTTC; CDR3 protein: CASSYSQLDEQFF
D gene: TRBD1; J gene: TRBJ1-5; clone size: -; V gene: TRBV28; CDR3 DNA: TGTGCCAGCAGTTCCCACTGGGACAGGGGAGATCAGCCCCAGCATTTT; CDR3 protein: CASSSHWDRGDQPQHF
D gene: TRBD1; J gene: TRBJ2-1; clone size: -; V gene: TRBV5-1; CDR3 DNA: TGCGCCAGCAGCTTAGACAGGGGCCCCTGGCAGTTCTTC; CDR3 protein: CASSLDRGPWQFF
D gene: -; J gene: TRBJ1-2; clone size: -; V gene: TRBV13; CDR3 DNA: TGTGCCAGCAGCTTCACCGGGATAGGACCGAGGGGACCCTATGGCTACACCTTC; CDR3 protein: CASSFTGIGPRGPYGYTF
D gene: -; J gene: TRBJ1-2; clone size: few; V gene: TRBV25-1; CDR3 DNA: TGTGCCAGCAGTGAATCTATACTGGGCTACACCTTC; CDR3 protein: CASSESILGYTF
D gene: TRBD1; J gene: TRBJ1-2; clone size: -; V gene: TRBV11-2; CDR3 DNA: TGTGCCAGCAGCTTAGTGGGACAGGGGGCACATAATGGCTACACCTTC; CDR3 protein: CASSLVGQGAHNGYTF
D gene: -; J gene: TRBJ1-2; clone size: -; V gene: TRBV6-4; CDR3 DNA: TGTGCCAGCAGTGGGTTAGGTGGCTACACCTTC; CDR3 protein: CASSGLGGYTF
D gene: -; J gene: TRBJ2-5; clone size: -; V gene: TRBV29-1; CDR3 DNA: TGCAGCGTTGGACCCAGGGTTCCCCAAGAGACCCAGTACTTC; CDR3 protein: CSVGPRVPQETQYF
D gene: -; J gene: TRBJ1-2; clone size: -; V gene: TRBV7-9; CDR3 DNA: TGTGCCAGCAGCCCGGGCGGGTGGGTTGGCTACACCTTC; CDR3 protein: CASSPGGWVGYTF
D gene: -; J gene: TRBJ2-7; clone size: -; V gene: TRBV30; CDR3 DNA: TGTGCCTGGAACCTTGGTGGCAGTAAGTTCTACGAGCAGTACTTC; CDR3 protein: CAWNLGGSKFYEQYF
D gene: TRBD1; J gene: TRBJ2-7; clone size: -; V gene: TRBV7-2; CDR3 DNA: TGTGCCAGCAGTTCGGGACAGGGGGGGGTCTACGAGCAGTACTTC; CDR3 protein: CASSSGQGGVYEQYF
D gene: TRBD1; J gene: TRBJ1-5; clone size: -; V gene: TRBV5-6; CDR3 DNA: TGTGCCAGCAGCCCCGGGACAGGGGGGAATCAGCCCCAGCATTTT; CDR3 protein: CASSPGTGGNQPQHF
D gene: TRBD2; J gene: TRBJ2-1; clone size: -; V gene: TRBV2; CDR3 DNA: TGTGCCAGCAGTCCCCGGACTAGCGGATACAATGAGCAGTTCTTC; CDR3 protein: CASSPRTSGYNEQFF
D gene: TRBD1; J gene: TRBJ2-7; clone size: once; V gene: TRBV5-6; CDR3 DNA: TGTGCCAGCAGCTCCACCCAATACGACAGGGGGGTCCCCTACGAGCAGTACTTC; CDR3 protein: CASSSTQYDRGVPYEQYF